Listed below are T cell receptor beta chains from one sample, sequenced in a study of T cells in Graves' hyperthyroidism and ophthalmopathy. Using its own MiXCR run on the multiplex PCR reads, TCRdb lists one record per CDR3 protein. The sample records 650,000 to 800,000 distinct CDR3 sequences, 40% to 55% being singletons. The sequenced sample consisted of peripheral blood or thyroid tissue (not recorded which). These receptors all come from an adult man with Graves' disease, either hyperthyroidism or ophthalmopathy (not recorded which). Both conserved end residues are part of each CDR3. The D gene is left open where the match is weak. The size entry is marked missing in some rows and otherwise reads once, few, many or a size class.

j_gene | v_gene | d_gene | abundance | len | CDR3aa | CDR3nt
TRBJ2-2 | TRBV6-1 | NA | NA | 14 | CASSRRGFTGELFF | TGTGCCAGCAGTCGGAGGGGGTTCACCGGGGAGCTGTTTTTT
TRBJ1-5 | TRBV7-8 | NA | many | 13 | CASRKGLNQPQHF | TGTGCCAGCAGAAAAGGGCTAAATCAGCCCCAGCATTTT
TRBJ2-7 | TRBV7-2 | NA | many | 12 | CASSWATNEQYF | TGTGCCAGCAGCTGGGCGACCAACGAGCAGTACTTC
TRBJ1-6 | TRBV10-3 | TRBD1 | once | 17 | CAISESDGTGSNSPLHF | TGTGCCATCAGTGAGTCGGATGGGACAGGGTCGAATTCACCCCTCCACTTT
TRBJ1-6 | TRBV10-3 | NA | NA | 15 | CAISSGTSNNSPLHF | TGTGCCATCAGTTCCGGGACATCAAATAATTCACCCCTCCACTTT
TRBJ2-7 | TRBV7-6 | TRBD2 | NA | 15 | CACSYARGAPYEQYF | TGTGCCTGCAGTTACGCGCGGGGGGCCCCCTACGAGCAGTACTTC
TRBJ1-3 | TRBV4-1 | TRBD1 | NA | 15 | CASSQATGAGNTIYF | TGCGCCAGCAGCCAAGCGACAGGGGCTGGAAACACCATATATTTT
TRBJ1-5 | TRBV29-1 | TRBD1 | NA | 16 | CSYNTGTGGSRQPQHF | TGCAGCTACAACACCGGGACAGGGGGTTCGAGACAGCCCCAGCATTTT
TRBJ1-2 | TRBV7-2 | NA | NA | 15 | CASSLAGAGDDGYTF | TGTGCCAGCAGCTTAGCTGGTGCGGGAGACGATGGCTACACCTTC
TRBJ2-5 | TRBV20-1 | NA | few | 13 | CSAREPLLETQYF | TGCAGTGCTAGAGAACCCCTTTTAGAGACCCAGTACTTC
TRBJ1-2 | TRBV29-1 | NA | NA | 14 | CSVEDSPGTLGYTF | TGCAGCGTTGAAGATTCGCCCGGGACACTTGGCTACACCTTC
TRBJ1-6 | TRBV25-1 | NA | few | 14 | CASRVTGTNSPLHF | TGTGCCAGCAGAGTGACAGGAACCAATTCACCCCTCCACTTT
TRBJ1-1 | TRBV12-3/TRBV12-4 | NA | few | 14 | CASSRRVLNTEAFF | TGTGCCAGCAGTCGCAGGGTTCTGAACACTGAAGCTTTCTTT
TRBJ1-1 | TRBV7-9 | NA | few | 15 | CASSLATGVVTEAFF | TGTGCCAGCAGCTTAGCTACTGGGGTTGTCACTGAAGCTTTCTTT
TRBJ1-4 | TRBV24-1 | TRBD1 | NA | 17 | CATSDSAKDRGEEKLFF | TGTGCCACCAGTGATTCCGCGAAGGACAGGGGCGAGGAAAAACTGTTTTTT